These T cell receptor beta chains were read from a single sample in a study of T cells after yellow fever vaccination. In TCRdb, the 5' RACE reads were re-called with MiXCR into one record per CDR3 protein. Seen here are 620,000 or so distinct CDR3 sequences, around a sixth observed once, and the top ten hold 17%. This material consisted of PBMCs, taken 5 days after the first yellow fever vaccination. Receptors were obtained from a man younger than 35 who received the YFV17D yellow fever vaccine. The CDR3 runs from the conserved cysteine through the conserved F or W. A D gene is named only where the DNA matches it firmly. Size is stated for part of the rows, as once, few or many counts, or as a class when the clone is expanded.

>TRBV29-1|TRBJ2-5|.|TRBD1
TGCATCGTTGCACAGGGGCAAGAGACCCAGTACTTC
CIVAQGQETQYF
>TRBV12-3/TRBV12-4|TRBJ2-5|.|.
TGTGCCAGCAGGCCCCCCAGGGGTAGGGAAGGGGAGACCCAGTACTTC
CASRPPRGREGETQYF
>TRBV5-5|TRBJ2-1|.|.
TGTGCCAGCAGCTTGCTCGGGATCAATGAGCAGTTCTTC
CASSLLGINEQFF
>TRBV7-2|TRBJ1-2|.|TRBD1
TGTGCCAGCAGCTTTGGGACAGTAACCGTGTATGGCTACACCTTC
CASSFGTVTVYGYTF
>TRBV15|TRBJ2-2|.|.
TGTGCCACCAGCAAAGACCGCAGGGACCTGGCAGGGGAGCTGTTTTTT
CATSKDRRDLAGELFF
>TRBV12-3/TRBV12-4|TRBJ1-2|few|.
TGTGCCAGCAGCCTTTCAAGAAGCTACACCTTC
CASSLSRSYTF
>TRBV4-3|TRBJ2-3|.|.
TGCGCCAGCAGCCAAGAGGTTTACACAGATACGCAGTATTTT
CASSQEVYTDTQYF
>TRBV5-4|TRBJ1-1|few|TRBD1
TGTGCCAGCAGGAAGGGACAGCTGAACACTGAAGCTTTCTTT
CASRKGQLNTEAFF
>TRBV4-1|TRBJ2-1|few|TRBD1
TGCGCCAGCAGCCTTCGGGACAGGGGTTACAATGAGCAGTTCTTC
CASSLRDRGYNEQFF
>TRBV2|TRBJ2-1|few|TRBD2
TGTGCCAGCATGCTAGCGGGGGCCTACAATGAGCAGTTCTTC
CASMLAGAYNEQFF
>TRBV19|TRBJ1-6|few|.
TGTGCCAGTAGTATTGGAGGACCTGATTCACCCCTCCACTTT
CASSIGGPDSPLHF
>TRBV4-2|TRBJ2-5|.|TRBD2
TGTGCCAGCAGCCAAGATTACGGGGGGGCGTCAGAGACCCAGTACTTC
CASSQDYGGASETQYF
>TRBV30|TRBJ1-5|.|.
TGTGCCTGGGACGGGGGGTATTCAAATCAGCCCCAGCATTTT
CAWDGGYSNQPQHF
>TRBV20-1|TRBJ2-3|.|TRBD1
TGCAGTGCTCATGACCGGGACAGGGGATTAGATACGCAGTATTTT
CSAHDRDRGLDTQYF
>TRBV27|TRBJ2-1|.|.
TGTGCCAGCAGTATACGGATGCTTTTTGGGAATGAGCAGTTCTTC
CASSIRMLFGNEQFF
>TRBV12-3/TRBV12-4|TRBJ2-1|many|.
TGTGCCAGCAGTTTGGGGGACTACAATGAGCAGTTCTTC
CASSLGDYNEQFF
>TRBV7-2|TRBJ2-1|.|.
TGTGCCAGCAGCTCGCTTTTAGGCCGGTCCTACAATGAGCAGTTCTTC
CASSSLLGRSYNEQFF
>TRBV10-2|TRBJ2-2|few|.
TGCGCCAGCGGACGGAGGGACACCGGGGAGCTGTTTTTT
CASGRRDTGELFF
>TRBV6-2/TRBV6-3|TRBJ1-6|.|.
TGTGCCAGCAGTTATTGGAGAGCCGATAATTCACCCCTCCACTTT
CASSYWRADNSPLHF
>TRBV7-9|TRBJ2-7|few|TRBD1
TGTGCCAGCAGCTTAGGCGGACAGGGGGCTTACGAGCAGTACTTC
CASSLGGQGAYEQYF
>TRBV3-1|TRBJ1-5|.|.
TGTGCCAGCAGCCAAGAAGAGGATTACAGGTTGAGCAATCAGCCCCAGCATTTT
CASSQEEDYRLSNQPQHF
>TRBV2|TRBJ2-3|.|.
TGTGCCATTCCGAGGGGGAGGGATTGGACAGATACGCAGTATTTT
CAIPRGRDWTDTQYF
>TRBV3-1|TRBJ2-1|few|TRBD2
TGTGCCAGCAGCCGTCTCGCGGGGGGCGTTTACGGTGAGCAGTTCTTC
CASSRLAGGVYGEQFF
>TRBV7-6|TRBJ1-1|.|.
TGTGCCAGCAGCTTAGAATTCGCGGGGAACACTGAAGCTTTCTTT
CASSLEFAGNTEAFF
>TRBV3-1|TRBJ1-1|.|.
TGTGCCAGCACTCTCACAGGGTTCGGTGAAGCTTTCTTT
CASTLTGFGEAFF
>TRBV3-1|TRBJ2-7|.|.
TGTGCCAGCAGCCACGGTAGCGTCATGGGAGGAGGGCAGTACTTC
CASSHGSVMGGGQYF
>TRBV29-1|TRBJ2-5|.|.
TGCAGCGTCAACCTAAAGACAGGCGGGGAGACCCAGTACTTC
CSVNLKTGGETQYF
>TRBV7-7|TRBJ2-5|.|.
TGTGCCAGCGGCGCGGACCAAGAGACCCAGTACTTC
CASGADQETQYF
>TRBV5-1|TRBJ1-6|few|TRBD1
TGCGCCAGCAGCTTGGCCTGGGAGACAGGGGTATCACCCCTCCACTTT
CASSLAWETGVSPLHF
>TRBV29-1|TRBJ2-2|few|.
TGCAGCGTCAGGCAGGGAACCGGGGAGCTGTTTTTT
CSVRQGTGELFF
>TRBV5-5|TRBJ2-6|.|.
TGTGCCAGCAGCCCTATTCCTCCCTCTGGGGCCAACGTCCTGACTTTC
CASSPIPPSGANVLTF
>TRBV4-3|TRBJ2-3|.|.
TGCGCCAGCAGCCAAGATTTACCGGGCACAGATACGCAGTATTTT
CASSQDLPGTDTQYF
>TRBV7-2|TRBJ1-2|.|TRBD1
TGTGCCAGCAGCCCCGGGGACAGGAACTATGGCTACACCTTC
CASSPGDRNYGYTF
>TRBV7-9|TRBJ2-2|few|TRBD1
TGTGCCAGCAGCCGGCCGGGACAGGGTTCCCCCGGGGAGCTGTTTTTT
CASSRPGQGSPGELFF